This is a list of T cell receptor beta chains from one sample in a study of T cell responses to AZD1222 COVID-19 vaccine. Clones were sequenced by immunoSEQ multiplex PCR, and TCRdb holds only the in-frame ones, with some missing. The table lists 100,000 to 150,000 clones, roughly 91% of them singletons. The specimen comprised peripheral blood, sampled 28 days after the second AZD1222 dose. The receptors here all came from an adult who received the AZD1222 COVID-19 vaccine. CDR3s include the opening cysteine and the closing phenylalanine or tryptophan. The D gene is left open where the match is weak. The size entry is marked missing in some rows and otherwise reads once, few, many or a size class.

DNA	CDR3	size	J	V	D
TGTGCCAGCAGACCGGGACACCGACACAATCAGCCCCAGCATTTT	CASRPGHRHNQPQHF	NA	TRBJ1-5	TRBV6-5	NA
TGTGCCAGCAGTAATCTAGCGGGAGTCGGACAGTTCTTC	CASSNLAGVGQFF	NA	TRBJ2-1	TRBV6-2/TRBV6-3	TRBD2
TGTGCCAGCCAACCGACCGATTCCTACGAGCAGTACTTC	CASQPTDSYEQYF	NA	TRBJ2-7	TRBV6-5	NA
TGCGCCAGCAGTGGTAGCACAGATACGCAGTATTTT	CASSGSTDTQYF	NA	TRBJ2-3	TRBV10-1	NA
TGTGCCAGCAGCTTAGCGTGGCAGGGTGGCAATCAGCCCCAGCATTTT	CASSLAWQGGNQPQHF	NA	TRBJ1-5	TRBV7-8	NA
TGTGCCAGCAGCTCCTACTACGAGCAGTACTTC	CASSSYYEQYF	NA	TRBJ2-7	TRBV3-1/TRBV3-2	NA
TGTGCCAGCAGCCCAGAGATTGGGGGCGCCCCTACCTACGAGCAGTACTTC	CASSPEIGGAPTYEQYF	NA	TRBJ2-7	TRBV13	NA
TGTGCCAGCAGCTTAGTGGTAGGACTAGGGGGTGAGCAGTTCTTC	CASSLVVGLGGEQFF	NA	TRBJ2-1	TRBV7-2	NA
TGTGCCAGCTCACCACAGGGCGGGGGTAATGAAAAACTGTTTTTT	CASSPQGGGNEKLFF	NA	TRBJ1-4	TRBV18	NA
TGTGCCACCAGTGATGGGTCCACCTATGGCTACACCTTC	CATSDGSTYGYTF	NA	TRBJ1-2	TRBV24-1	NA
TGTGCCAGCTCACCGGCAGGGGTCTACGAGCAGTACTTC	CASSPAGVYEQYF	NA	TRBJ2-7	TRBV18	NA
TGCAGCGCCGGGGGGGAGGATGGCTACACCTTC	CSAGGEDGYTF	NA	TRBJ1-2	TRBV29-1	NA
TGCGCCAGCAGCCCCCCCGGTAGGGGCTACAATGAGCAGTTCTTC	CASSPPGRGYNEQFF	NA	TRBJ2-1	TRBV4-1	NA
TGTGCCAGCAGCTCCAGGGGTGGTGAGTACGAGCAGTACTTC	CASSSRGGEYEQYF	NA	TRBJ2-7	TRBV7-9	NA
TGTGCCAGCAGGGACACGAGGAATGAGCAGTTCTTC	CASRDTRNEQFF	NA	TRBJ2-1	TRBV6-5	NA
TGTGCCAGCAGTATGACTAGCGGAACCTACGAGCAGTACTTC	CASSMTSGTYEQYF	NA	TRBJ2-7	TRBV6-5	TRBD2
TGTGCCAGCAGCCCCTACGAAGAGACCCAGTACTTC	CASSPYEETQYF	NA	TRBJ2-5	TRBV7-9	NA
TGCGCCAGCAGCCAGATGGACAGGGGCACAGATACGCAGTATTTT	CASSQMDRGTDTQYF	NA	TRBJ2-3	TRBV4-3	TRBD1
TGTGCCAGTAGTATTAGAGGAGTGGGAAGTATGAACACTGAAGCTTTCTTT	CASSIRGVGSMNTEAFF	NA	TRBJ1-1	TRBV19	NA
TGTGCCAGTAGTATCGCCGTGCAGGGATTTGGTTCACCCCTCCACTTT	CASSIAVQGFGSPLHF	NA	TRBJ1-6	TRBV19	NA
TGTGCCAGCAGCTTAGATCTCTATAGCGGGAGGGCCCTATACAATGAGCAGTTCTTC	CASSLDLYSGRALYNEQFF	NA	TRBJ2-1	TRBV11-3	TRBD2
TGTGCCAGCAGCGAGATAGGGTTCGGCTACACCTTC	CASSEIGFGYTF	NA	TRBJ1-2	TRBV9	NA
TGCGCCAGTAGCCCATATAATTCACCCCTCCACTTT	CASSPYNSPLHF	NA	TRBJ1-6	TRBV10-2	NA
TGTGCCAGCAGTTACTCCGGACAGCCGAACACTGAAGCTTTCTTT	CASSYSGQPNTEAFF	NA	TRBJ1-1	TRBV6-2/TRBV6-3	NA
TGTGCCAGCAGCTCCCAAGGGCGGTCCCAAGAGACCCAGTACTTC	CASSSQGRSQETQYF	NA	TRBJ2-5	TRBV6-2/TRBV6-3	NA
TGTGCCAGCAGCTTGGGTGGGTCGGGGGTCATCTATGGCTACACCTTC	CASSLGGSGVIYGYTF	few	TRBJ1-2	TRBV5-5	NA
TGTGCCAGCTCACCAAACTCGGGGGCAAATAATTCACCCCTCCACTTT	CASSPNSGANNSPLHF	NA	TRBJ1-6	TRBV18	NA
TGTGCCAGCAGTTACTCGGACAGGGGAACTGGAAACACCATATATTTT	CASSYSDRGTGNTIYF	NA	TRBJ1-3	TRBV6-5	TRBD1
TGTGCCAGTAGTAGAGACCATTTACAAGAGACCCAGTACTTC	CASSRDHLQETQYF	NA	TRBJ2-5	TRBV19	NA
TGTGCCATCAGTGAGTCGGACGTCGGGGCGTTCACTGAAGCTTTCTTT	CAISESDVGAFTEAFF	NA	TRBJ1-1	TRBV10-3	NA
TGTGCCACCTTCGACAGGGCTCCTGCCTATGGCTACACCTTC	CATFDRAPAYGYTF	once	TRBJ1-2	TRBV6-5	TRBD1
TGTGCCAGTAGGGATACTCGTTATAGCAATCAGCCCCAGCATTTT	CASRDTRYSNQPQHF	NA	TRBJ1-5	TRBV19	NA
TGCAGTGCTAGTCGCGCTGGTCAACGATACACCTTC	CSASRAGQRYTF	NA	TRBJ1-2	TRBV20-1	NA
TGTGCCAGCAGTGTGGAGTACAATCAGCCCCAGCATTTT	CASSVEYNQPQHF	NA	TRBJ1-5	TRBV6-4	NA
TGTGCCAGCAGTTCAATGGGCGTGGAGACCCAGTACTTC	CASSSMGVETQYF	NA	TRBJ2-5	TRBV28	NA
TGTGCCAGCAGCGCCACCTGGCAGGCGTTCACAGATACGCAGTATTTT	CASSATWQAFTDTQYF	NA	TRBJ2-3	TRBV9	NA
TGTGCCAGCAGCTCAATAGGGGTGGGCGCAGGGGATGTGACTGATGGCTACACCTTC	CASSSIGVGAGDVTDGYTF	NA	TRBJ1-2	TRBV13	NA
TGTGCCAGCAGCTCATGGACGGTGAACACTGAAGCTTTCTTT	CASSSWTVNTEAFF	NA	TRBJ1-1	TRBV5-8	NA
TGTGCCAGCAGGGGGGGGACGGCCATCGAGACCCAGTACTTC	CASRGGTAIETQYF	NA	TRBJ2-5	TRBV7-9	TRBD2
TGTGCCAGTAGTAGACTGAAGAGGGGCGTGGGGATTAGCAATCAGCCCCAGCATTTT	CASSRLKRGVGISNQPQHF	NA	TRBJ1-5	TRBV19	NA
TGTGCCAGCAGTTATACAGGGGGAACTAATGAAAAACTGTTTTTT	CASSYTGGTNEKLFF	NA	TRBJ1-4	TRBV6-5	TRBD1
TGTGCCAGCACACCCCGGGACAGCTACGAGCAGTACTTC	CASTPRDSYEQYF	NA	TRBJ2-7	TRBV6-5	TRBD1
TGTGCCAGCAGTTACCGGACAGTGATCTCTGGAAACACCATATATTTT	CASSYRTVISGNTIYF	NA	TRBJ1-3	TRBV6-6	NA